The next 31 T cell receptor beta chains were all read from a single sample in a study of memory CD4+ T cells and cytomegalovirus serostatus. Single viable CD3+CD4+CD8-CD45RO+ cells were sorted as the memory CD4+ T cells. This table comes from immunoSEQ multiplex PCR, and its TCRdb copy is limited to in-frame clones, with some not included. The repertoire consists of around 88,000 clones, with under 90% occurring once and the leading ten covering about 3.6%. The sequenced sample consisted of memory CD4+ T cells from blood. The source of these receptors is an adult in good health and CMV-seropositive.

V gene TRBV11-2 combines with J gene TRBJ2-1; 13 nucleotides line up with TRBD2. Trimming took 1 base from V and 7 from J; bases not matched to a gene: 1. The CDR3 spans 15 residues. The germline V gene has CDR1 SGHAT and CDR2 FQNNGV. The CDR3 sequence is CASSLGTSGSNEQFF. The CDR3 nucleotides read TGTGCCAGCAGCTTAGGGACTAGCGGGAGTAATGAGCAGTTCTTC.

The chain links TRBV5-4 to TRBJ2-5; D is ambiguous. The CDR3 spans 14 residues. CDR1 and CDR2 from the germline V gene are SGHNT and YYREEE (reference sequence). Trimming removed 4 bases from V and 5 bases from J, with 15 bases in between. CDR3 bases: TGTGCCAGCAGCCTACGGACGCCCGGGGAGACCCAGTACTTC. Residues: CASSLRTPGETQYF.

This chain uses TRBV9 with TRBJ1-2; D gene ambiguous. CDR3 size: 11 residues. Germline V gene lookup returns CDR1 SGDLS and CDR2 YYNGEE. Trimming left V 6 bases short and J 5 bases short, with 8 bases between. The CDR3 coding sequence is TGTGCCAGCATGAGGGATTATGGCTACACCTTC. Encoded protein: CASMRDYGYTF.

The chain carries TRBV28 and TRBJ2-7, with 14 bases lining up with TRBD2. J gave up 1 base and V 7 bases, and 9 bases lay outside the gene matches. CDR3 length: 17 residues. Germline CDR1 is MDHEN and CDR2 is SYDVKM. CDR3 protein: CASTPGTSGRGSYEQYF. The CDR3 DNA reads as TGTGCCAGCACCCCAGGGACTAGCGGGAGAGGATCCTACGAGCAGTACTTC.

The chain links TRBV5-4 to TRBJ2-3, with TRBD2 identical over 7 bases. Trimming cost V 4 bases and J 6 bases; bases outside gene matches: 5. Germline loops: CDR1 SGHNT, CDR2 YYREEE (reference sequence). This CDR3 region has 13 residues. CDR3 sequence reads: CASSRDYQDTQYF. For the CDR3, the DNA is TGTGCCAGCAGCCGGGACTACCAGGATACGCAGTATTTT.

There are a few counts of this clone. The chain is built from TRBV28 and TRBJ2-7, with TRBD1 matching over 9 bases. After removal of 6 bases from V and 6 bases from J, the junction contained 12 bases not matched to a gene. Germline CDR1 reads MDHEN; CDR2 reads SYDVKM. The CDR3 has 15 residues. The DNA for the CDR3 is TGTGCCAGCAGCCCCGCGGGACAGGGCTGGGGCGAGCAGTACTTC. This codes for CASSPAGQGWGEQYF. Drawing the rest from reference TRBV28 and TRBJ2-7, the complete variable domain is DVKVTQSSRYLVKRTGEKVFLECVQDMDHENMFWYRQDPGLGLRLIYFSYDVKMKEKGDIPEGYSVSREKKERFSLILESASTNQTSMYLCASSPAGQGWGEQYFGPGTRLTVT.

The V and J genes are TRBV6-1 and TRBJ2-7, with D unresolved. Trimming shortened V by 5 bases and J by 6 bases, and 20 bases separated the two germline ends. The germline gives CDR1 MNHNS, CDR2 SASEGT. The CDR3 is 15 amino acids. The CDR3 nucleotides read TGTGCCAGCAGTTTACTATGGGATGGGTTGGGCGAGCAGTACTTC. Translated: CASSLLWDGLGEQYF.

Written as DNA, the CDR3 is TGTGCCAGCAGCTTTGGGACCGCCTACGAGCAGTACTTC. Its protein product is CASSFGTAYEQYF. This chain links TRBV11-3 with TRBJ2-7; D assignment may be TRBD1 or TRBD2 (5 bases each). Germline values: CDR1 SGHNT, CDR2 YENEEA. The length of the CDR3 is 13 residues. V was clipped by 3 bases and J by 2 bases, with 8 bases between them.

CDR3 DNA: TGCGCCAGCAGTGAGTCGACTCGTCAGGGGAAGACTGAAGCTTTCTTT. It encodes CASSESTRQGKTEAFF. The chain combines TRBV10-2 with TRBJ1-1; possibly TRBD1 for D (6 bases). The germline V and J ends were trimmed by 0 bases and 5 bases, with 16 bases remaining between them. This CDR3 comprises 16 residues. The germline V gene encodes CDR1 WSHSY and CDR2 SAAADI.

The rearrangement joins TRBV6-1 to TRBJ1-4, with TRBD1 matching 7 bases. J gave up 5 bases and V 8 bases, and 8 bases lay outside the gene matches. Germline lookup yields CDR1 MNHNS and CDR2 SASEGT. The CDR3 runs 14 residues. The CDR3 nucleotides are TGTGCCAGCCGACCCGGGACAGAAAATGAAAAACTGTTTTTT. Encoded protein: CASRPGTENEKLFF.

V gene TRBV18 combines with J gene TRBJ1-2, with 7 bases matching TRBD1. This CDR3 spans 12 amino acids. Germline V CDR1 and CDR2: KGHSH, LQKENI. The V and J ends lost 3 bases and 6 bases, in that order; junction bases with no gene match: 1. CDR3 sequence (DNA): TGTGCCAGCTCACCTACAGGGGATGGCTACACCTTC. Its protein is CASSPTGDGYTF.

The chain carries TRBV9 and TRBJ2-5; D assignment may be TRBD1 or TRBD2 (5 bases each). The CDR3 loop spans 16 amino acids. Per germline, CDR1 SGDLS and CDR2 YYNGEE. The V and J ends lost 4 bases and 3 bases respectively, with 19 bases between them. This chain's CDR3 is CASSRTTGRKEETQYF. The CDR3 DNA reads TGTGCCAGCAGCCGGACAACGGGACGGAAAGAAGAGACCCAGTACTTC.

This chain uses TRBV6-4 with TRBJ1-2; D remains unclear. V lost 5 bases, J lost 4 bases, and 14 bases lay in between. This CDR3 is built from 14 residues. The V gene's germline CDR1 is MRHNA and CDR2 SNTAGT. This CDR3 reads CASSSPLSSYGYTF. CDR3 nucleotide sequence: TGTGCCAGCAGTTCCCCGTTGAGCTCCTATGGCTACACCTTC.

The J gene is TRBJ2-7, the V gene TRBV25-1; tentative D call: TRBD2 (6 bases). The germline V gene has CDR1 MGHDK and CDR2 SYGVNS. The CDR3 has 13 amino acids. The V and J ends lost 2 bases and 6 bases respectively, with 11 bases between them. The CDR3 DNA follows: TGTGCCAGCAGTGAAGGGGGAGGCCGCGAGCAGTACTTC. Amino acid sequence: CASSEGGGREQYF.

This clone was counted only a few times. The J gene is TRBJ1-3, the V gene TRBV7-2, with 7 bases aligning to TRBD1. The length of the CDR3 is 14 residues. With 5 bases clipped from V and 2 bases from J, the junction kept 3 bases outside the gene matches. Per the germline V gene, CDR1 is SGHTA and CDR2 is FQGNSA. The CDR3 loop reads CASSSTGAGNTIYF. The DNA for the CDR3 is TGTGCCAGCAGCAGCACAGGGGCTGGAAACACCATATATTTT.

The chain joins TRBV7-2 to TRBJ2-3; D not certain. This CDR3 comprises 14 residues. V shed 2 bases and J shed 6 bases, with 12 bases lying between them. Germline V lookup: CDR1 SGHTA, CDR2 FQGNSA. CDR3 nucleotide sequence: TGTGCCAGCAGCTTAAACGTACCACCGGATACGCAGTATTTT. Amino acid sequence: CASSLNVPPDTQYF.

Here the CDR3 reads CSVADSSLGNQPQHF. The CDR3 region has the DNA TGCAGCGTTGCGGACTCGTCTCTGGGCAATCAGCCCCAGCATTTT. V usage is TRBV29-1 and J usage is TRBJ1-5, with no clear D. There are 15 residues in the CDR3. Germline CDR1 is SQVTM and CDR2 is ANQGSEA. V was shortened by 4 bases and J by 2 bases, with 15 bases between the two germline ends.

The V gene is TRBV28, the J gene TRBJ1-2; TRBD1 aligns across 7 bases. The germline CDR1 and CDR2 sequences are MDHEN and SYDVKM. The CDR3 totals 15 residues. Losses at the gene ends were 3 bases for V and 0 bases for J; bases not matched to a gene: 4. CDR3 amino acids: CASSFGTEANYGYTF. In DNA, the CDR3 is TGTGCCAGCAGTTTTGGGACAGAAGCTAACTATGGCTACACCTTC.

This chain links TRBV6-6 with TRBJ1-5, with D perhaps TRBD1 (5 bases). V lost 4 bases to trimming and J lost 0 bases, with 10 bases between them. Germline loops: CDR1 MNHNY, CDR2 SVGAGI (reference sequence). The CDR3 runs 15 residues. CDR3 sequence reads: CASSSQGDSNQPQHF. DNA of the CDR3: TGTGCCAGCAGTTCCCAGGGAGATAGCAATCAGCCCCAGCATTTT.

The chain carries TRBV19 and TRBJ2-3, with TRBD1 identical over 10 bases. The CDR3 has 15 residues. CDR1 is LNHDA and CDR2 is SQIVND in the germline V gene (reference sequence). The V and J ends lost 7 bases and 4 bases, in that order; junction bases with no gene match: 8. CDR3 protein: CASMPGQGFPDTQYF. CDR3 nucleotides: TGTGCCAGTATGCCGGGACAGGGGTTTCCAGATACGCAGTATTTT.

V and J are TRBV28 and TRBJ1-2; 9 nucleotides match TRBD1. The CDR3 consists of 18 residues. V trimming: 5 bases; J trimming: 8 bases; junction bases outside the gene matches: 21. Germline V gene lookup returns CDR1 MDHEN and CDR2 SYDVKM. The CDR3 is CASSLGGTGTLQVRGYTF. The CDR3 DNA is TGTGCCAGCAGTCTCGGTGGGACAGGGACCCTACAAGTGAGAGGCTACACCTTC.

V is TRBV6-4 and J is TRBJ2-5, with D perhaps TRBD1 (5 bases). In germline, CDR1 is MRHNA, CDR2 SNTAGT. V lost 4 bases and J 2 bases, leaving 11 bases between the germline ends. CDR3 size: 14 residues. Here the CDR3 DNA reads TGTGCCAGCAGTGGCAAGACAGAACAAGAGACCCAGTACTTC. This sequence encodes CASSGKTEQETQYF.

This clone came up a few times. The genes are TRBV5-1 and TRBJ1-1; possibly TRBD1 for D (6 bases). V gave up 3 bases and J gave up 1 base, with 10 bases separating them. The CDR3 covers 14 residues. Germline V gives CDR1 SGHRS, CDR2 YFSETQ. CDR3 nucleotides: TGCGCCAGCAGCTCAGGACAGTCGAACACTGAAGCTTTCTTT. Translated, it gives CASSSGQSNTEAFF.

The gene calls are TRBV2 and TRBJ2-2, with 7 bases lining up with TRBD2. CDR3 length equals 15 residues. Unmatched junction bases numbered 9, after V lost 3 bases and J lost 8 bases. Germline V lookup: CDR1 SNHLY, CDR2 FYNNEI. The CDR3 spells CASSETEGAGGELFF. Here the CDR3 DNA reads TGTGCCAGCAGTGAGACCGAGGGAGCGGGAGGGGAGCTGTTTTTT.

This clone came up once. The V call is TRBV6-1, the J call TRBJ2-1; the D gene is possibly TRBD2 (5 bases). This CDR3 region has 15 residues. V was trimmed by 6 bases and J by 3 bases, leaving 15 bases between them. Germline-derived CDR1 and CDR2 are MNHNS and SASEGT. CDR3 sequence: CASRLGGAGYNEQFF. In nucleotides, the CDR3 is TGTGCCAGCAGGCTTGGAGGAGCAGGCTACAATGAGCAGTTCTTC.

The chain combines TRBV18 with TRBJ2-1; 8 bases agree with TRBD1. The CDR3 spans 17 residues. Germline CDR1 reads KGHSH; CDR2 reads LQKENI. Trimming took 0 bases from V and 2 from J; bases not matched to a gene: 6. The CDR3 protein is CASSPPAGQGPYNEQFF. CDR3 bases: TGTGCCAGCTCACCACCCGCAGGACAGGGCCCCTACAATGAGCAGTTCTTC.

The CDR3 nucleotides read TGTGCCAGCAGTACGAGCGGAGGGGTGGCCGGGAAAGCTTTCTTT. This codes for CASSTSGGVAGKAFF. V and J are TRBV6-5 and TRBJ1-1; TRBD1 is a possible D gene (5 bases). This CDR3 contains 15 residues. From germline, CDR1 is MNHEY and CDR2 SVGAGI. V lost 5 bases, J lost 9 bases, and 22 bases lay in between.

The chain carries TRBV6-5 and TRBJ2-5; D call uncertain. The CDR3 length is 13 residues. Germline V gene data show CDR1 as MNHEY and CDR2 as SVGAGI. V was clipped by 2 bases and J by 5 bases, with 9 bases between them. CDR3: CASSYTDSETQYF. In DNA form, the CDR3 reads TGTGCCAGCAGTTACACAGATTCGGAGACCCAGTACTTC.

The rearrangement uses TRBV29-1 and TRBJ1-3, with D perhaps matching TRBD1 (5 bases). CDR3 length: 14 residues. Germline CDR1 reads SQVTM; CDR2 reads ANQGSEA. Between the trimmed V and J ends, which lost 5 bases and 0 bases, there was a span of 11 bases. This chain's CDR3 is CSVSRGNSGNTIYF. The CDR3 DNA follows: TGCAGCGTTTCTCGGGGGAACTCTGGAAACACCATATATTTT.

This clone was seen just once. The chain employs TRBV7-9 and TRBJ1-5; a weak D match, TRBD1 (5 bases). The CDR3 contains 15 residues. Germline V gives CDR1 SEHNR, CDR2 FQNEAQ (reference sequence). The V gene lost 5 bases and the J gene lost 2 bases, with 13 bases spanning the gap. CDR3 nucleotides: TGTGCCAGCAGCCTAGGGACGGGGGGCAATCAGCCCCAGCATTTT. It translates to CASSLGTGGNQPQHF.

This clone has a single count. This chain links TRBV7-3 with TRBJ2-5; D is perhaps TRBD2 (7 bases). Germline assignment: CDR1 SGHTA and CDR2 FQGTGA. CDR3 length equals 13 residues. Trimming removed 2 bases at V and 9 bases at J, with 13 bases between. This CDR3 reads CASSLQGGGAQYF. DNA for the CDR3: TGTGCCAGCAGCTTACAGGGAGGGGGGGCCCAGTACTTC.